These 21 T cell receptor beta chains share one sample of origin, sequenced in a study of tissue T cells after allogeneic stem cell transplantation (dated by TCRdb to the early 2020s). Preparation of the library involved the immunoSEQ multiplex PCR assay. TCRdb took this table from immuneACCESS and kept in-frame rearrangements with V and J called. Such tables lack part of the clones; where checked against another copy, unresolved V genes explain under half of the gap, and the rest is unexplained. Present in this sample are roughly 8,700 clones, roughly 45% of which were seen just once. Jointly, the top ten make up about 7.1% of the sample. Reading the label with the study, this specimen's time point is: mouse harvest day 7 after allogeneic transplant. Mouse grafts consisting of 10^7 T-cell-depleted bone marrow cells combined with 10^6 splenic CD5+ T cells were administered by tail vein injection.

Sequenced sample: gut tissue. The receptors were gathered from a female BALB/c mouse given C57BL/6 T cells with graft-versus-host disease after an allogeneic hematopoietic cell transplant.

There are a few counts of this clone. Gene names denote mouse genes. The read ends 1 residue shy of where the CDR3 ends; the end is completed using the germline J gene. This chain links TRBV26 with TRBJ1-3, with TRBD1 as a possible D gene (5 bases). Per the germline V gene, CDR1 is KGHPV and CDR2 is FQNQEV (reference sequence). CDR3 length equals 13 residues. Trimming took off 6 bases at V and 0 bases at J, with 6 bases between the two ends. The CDR3 here is CASRDISGNTLYF. CDR3 bases read: TGTGCCAGCAGGGACATTTCTGGAAATACGCTCTAT.

This clone occurred a few times. Gene names and germline refer to mouse. From the germline J gene comes the end of the CDR3, since the read stops 1 residue before it. This chain joins TRBV22 and TRBJ2-5. TRBV22 is noted as a pseudogene. The CDR3 loop spans 12 amino acids. This CDR3 reads CASSCHQDTQYF. CDR3 DNA (partial): TGTGCCAGCAGTTGTCACCAAGACACCCAGTAC.

Of note for this clone: Gene names denote mouse genes. The read ends 1 residue before the CDR3 terminus; that terminus is restored from the germline J gene. The rearrangement joins TRBV16 to TRBJ2-5; no firm D call. Trimming stripped 2 bases from V and 8 bases from J, with 8 bases between. This CDR3 is 12 amino acids long. The germline CDR1 and CDR2 sequences are SGHSA and FRNQAP. This chain's CDR3 is CASSLLEGTQYF. Incomplete CDR3 DNA: TGTGCAAGCAGCTTATTGGAGGGCACCCAGTAC.

Concerning this clone: Mouse names are used for the genes. The read comes to an end 1 residue before the CDR3 does, leaving the germline J gene to fill in the end. The chain recombines TRBV19 with TRBJ2-1; tentative D call: TRBD2 (6 bases). The CDR3 runs to 14 residues. Deletions cut 0 bases from V and 3 bases from J, with 7 bases between. CDR1 is FNHDT, CDR2 SITEND, per germline (reference sequence). The sequenced CDR3 bases are TGTGCCAGCAGTATAGTGGGGGTCTATGCTGAGCAGTTC. It specifies CASSIVGVYAEQF. Given in full, the CDR3 is CASSIVGVYAEQFF.

Worth noting for this clone: Mouse germline and gene names are used. The CDR3 reads CASSLDQGAGDTQYF. Partial CDR3 DNA: TGTGCAAGCAGCTTAGATCAGGGGGCCGGGGACACCCAGTAC. The chain carries TRBV16 and TRBJ2-5, with TRBD1 identical over 8 bases. The read terminates 1 residue before the CDR3 end, so the remaining end is supplied by the germline J gene. V was pared by 0 bases and J by 6 bases, with 5 bases of the junction left unmatched. The CDR3 sequence is 15 residues long. Germline CDR1 reads SGHSA; CDR2 reads FRNQAP.

This clone is medium-sized by share. The listed genes are named as in mouse. The CDR3 extends 1 residue past the end of the read, so its final part is completed from the germline J gene. The V gene is TRBV16, the J gene TRBJ2-7; D may match TRBD1 or TRBD2 (5 bases each). V lost 3 bases to trimming and J lost 2 bases, with 11 bases between them. The V gene's germline CDR1 is SGHSA and CDR2 FRNQAP. The CDR3 spans 14 residues. The CDR3 spells CASSLLGGAYEQYF. The sequenced part of the CDR3 DNA is TGTGCAAGCAGCTTGCTGGGAGGGGCCTATGAACAGTAC.

As concerns this clone: The genes and germline here are from mouse. The read finishes 1 residue shy of the CDR3 end, and the germline J gene is used to complete it. V gene TRBV26 combines with J gene TRBJ1-6; D not resolved. TRBJ1-6 is an ORF, with its function uncertain. The V end was cut by 4 bases, the J end by 1 base, with 2 bases between. The CDR3 loop spans 13 amino acids. Germline CDR1 is KGHPV and CDR2 is FQNQEV (reference sequence). CDR3 DNA (partial): TGTGCCAGCAGTCAATCCTATAATTCGCCCCTCTAC. It is translated as CASSQSYNSPLY. The entire CDR3 is CASSQSYNSPLYF.

Turning to this clone: Mouse gene names and germline throughout. Coverage ceases 1 residue before the CDR3 finishes, and the germline J gene fills in the end. The gene calls are TRBV31 and TRBJ2-5; D not resolved. Trimming removed 3 bases at V and 6 bases at J, with 10 bases between. Germline V lookup: CDR1 GKSSPN, CDR2 SITVG. The length of the CDR3 is 12 residues. The CDR3 reads CAWRPGGDTQYF. The part of the CDR3 DNA that was read is TGTGCCTGGAGGCCGGGAGGGGACACCCAGTAC. Variable domain in full (rest from reference TRBV31 and TRBJ2-5): AQTIHQWPVAEIKAVGSPLSLGCTIKGKSSPNLYWYWQATGGTLQQLFYSITVGQVESVVQLNLSASRPKDDQFILSTEKLLLSHSGFYLCAWRPGGDTQYFGPGTRLLVL.

In the case of this clone: Mouse names are used for the genes. The CDR3 is cut off 1 residue early in the read; its end comes from the germline J gene. The chain is built from TRBV5 and TRBJ2-5; 7 positions match TRBD1. Germline CDR1 and CDR2: LGHNA and YNLKQL (reference sequence). J gave up 5 bases and V 2 bases, and 4 bases lay outside the gene matches. CDR3 length equals 14 residues. The part of the CDR3 DNA that was read is TGTGCCAGCAGCCAAAACAGGGGTGGAGACACCCAGTAC. This sequence encodes CASSQNRGGDTQY. The CDR3 reads in full as CASSQNRGGDTQYF.

The table lists this clone with a few counts. The germline and genes are mouse ones. The read ends 1 residue early relative to the CDR3; the germline J gene fills the gap. The chain links TRBV16 to TRBJ1-4; TRBD1 matches 7 bases. Germline assignment: CDR1 SGHSA and CDR2 FRNQAP. The V and J ends lost 5 bases and 0 bases, in that order; junction bases with no gene match: 3. This CDR3 is built from 15 residues. The DNA read from the CDR3 is TGTGCAAGCAGCCCCGGACAGGTTTCCAACGAAAGATTATTT. This sequence encodes CASSPGQVSNERLF. The full CDR3 sequence reads CASSPGQVSNERLFF.

A word on this clone: Any gene name here is a mouse gene name. The read terminates 1 residue ahead of where the CDR3 ends, so the germline J gene completes it. The chain employs TRBV13-2 and TRBJ2-1, with 7 bases fitting TRBD2. V lost 0 bases and J lost 1; bases outside the gene matches: 4. CDR3 length: 16 residues. Germline V CDR1 and CDR2: NNHNN, SYGAGS (reference sequence). The CDR3 sequence is CASGDAPLGNYAEQFF. The CDR3 bases that were read are TGTGCCAGCGGTGATGCCCCACTGGGGAACTATGCTGAGCAGTTC.

This clone showed up just a few times. Each gene name is a mouse one. The read ends 1 residue before the CDR3 terminus; that terminus is restored from the germline J gene. The chain couples TRBV3 to TRBJ1-2; D gene ambiguous. CDR1 and CDR2 (germline): SNHLY, FYNGKV (reference sequence). The CDR3 extends over 13 amino acids. Between the trimmed V and J ends, which lost 5 bases and 0 bases, there was a span of 7 bases. This CDR3 is CASSQTPNSDYTF. The CDR3 DNA, read in part, is TGTGCCAGCAGCCAAACACCAAACTCCGACTACACC.

This clone has more than one count but fewer than ten. Gene names are the mouse ones. Read coverage stops 1 residue before the CDR3 terminus; the germline J gene supplies the remainder. The chain recombines TRBV26 with TRBJ2-1; 14 nucleotides match TRBD2. Germline V gene lookup returns CDR1 KGHPV and CDR2 FQNQEV (reference sequence). The CDR3 totals 16 residues. V lost 5 bases and J lost 6; bases outside the gene matches: 6. The covered CDR3 bases are TGTGCCAGCAGTTTGGGACTGGGGGGGCGTGGTGCTGAGCAGTTC. As protein: CASSLGLGGRGAEQF. The full CDR3 reads CASSLGLGGRGAEQFF.

Of note for this clone: The gene names here belong to mouse. The CDR3 end falls 1 residue outside the read, so it is completed with the germline J gene. V and J are TRBV3 and TRBJ2-1; 10 bases match TRBD2. The CDR3 runs 15 residues. V lost 1 base, J lost 3 bases, and 0 bases stayed unmatched. CDR1 is SNHLY and CDR2 is FYNGKV in the germline V gene (reference sequence). CDR3 bases read: TGTGCCAGCAGCTTAGACTGGGGGGGCTATGCTGAGCAGTTC. It translates to CASSLDWGGYAEQF. In full, the CDR3 is CASSLDWGGYAEQFF.

Notes on this clone: It is unclear where the CDR3 begins or ends on the DNA, so no DNA is shown, and the CDR3 is as TCRdb lists it. Any gene name here is a mouse gene name. The genes are TRBV23 and TRBJ2-5; the DNA was not compared with TRBD2, the D call given in the table. The CDR3 length equals 14 residues, ends included. CDR1 and CDR2 (germline): KGHTA, FQNQQP. CDR3: CSSSPDWGGGTQYF.

On this clone: Gene and germline names: mouse. The CDR3 end falls 1 residue outside the read, so it is completed with the germline J gene. The sample has other DNA sequences that encode this CDR3 too. The genes are TRBV26 and TRBJ2-7; unclear D gene. Germline V gives CDR1 KGHPV, CDR2 FQNQEV (reference sequence). CDR3 length equals 11 residues. The V and J ends lost 4 bases and 4 bases respectively, with 5 bases between them. CDR3 residues: CASSPQYEQYF. The CDR3 bases that were read are TGTGCCAGCAGTCCACAGTATGAACAGTAC.

As regards this clone: Gene names refer to mouse genes. The read terminates 1 residue ahead of where the CDR3 ends, so the germline J gene completes it. Other DNA sequences in the sample encode the same CDR3. The chain combines TRBV26 with TRBJ1-1, with TRBD1 matching over 7 bases. This CDR3 contains 13 residues. The germline V gene has CDR1 KGHPV and CDR2 FQNQEV (reference sequence). V dropped 2 bases and J dropped 3; count of bases not matched to a gene: 0. The part of the CDR3 DNA that was read is TGTGCCAGCAGTCTGCAGGGGGACACAGAAGTCTTC. Amino acids: CASSLQGDTEVF. The full CDR3 is CASSLQGDTEVFF.

With respect to this clone: Genes and germline are mouse. The read terminates 1 residue ahead of where the CDR3 ends, so the germline J gene completes it. The V gene is TRBV3, the J gene TRBJ1-4; 8 positions agree with TRBD1. The CDR3 totals 15 residues. V trimming: 2 bases; J trimming: 3 bases; junction bases outside the gene matches: 2. CDR1 is SNHLY and CDR2 is FYNGKV in the germline V gene (reference sequence). Incomplete CDR3 DNA: TGTGCCAGCAGCTTATCACAGGGGGCCAACGAAAGATTATTT. It is translated as CASSLSQGANERLF. The full CDR3 is CASSLSQGANERLFF.

Note on this clone: Gene names and germline match the mouse. The sequenced fragment ends 1 residue before the CDR3 boundary, so the rest is inferred from the germline J gene. The V and J genes are TRBV26 and TRBJ1-1; D is undetermined. CDR1 KGHPV and CDR2 FQNQEV come from the germline V gene (reference sequence). This CDR3 spans 13 amino acids. V gave up 4 bases and J gave up 1 base, with 7 bases separating them. The CDR3 loop reads CASSRSGNTEVFF. The DNA read from the CDR3 is TGTGCCAGCAGTCGGTCAGGGAACACAGAAGTCTTC.

In regard to this clone: Here the gene names and germline are mouse. The read comes to an end 1 residue before the CDR3 does, leaving the germline J gene to fill in the end. The chain has TRBV1 and TRBJ2-3; tentative D call: TRBD2 (5 bases). The CDR3 totals 15 residues. Trimming stripped 1 base from V and 0 bases from J, with 8 bases between. Germline assignment: CDR1 NSQYPW and CDR2 LRSPGD (reference sequence). The sequenced CDR3 bases are TGCACCTGCAGTGCAGCGGCTGGGAGTGCAGAAACGCTGTAT. Protein product: CTCSAAAGSAETLY. The complete CDR3 protein is CTCSAAAGSAETLYF.

As to this clone: Gene labels here are mouse ones. The read finishes 1 residue shy of the CDR3 end, and the germline J gene is used to complete it. This chain connects TRBV16 to TRBJ2-7; 8 bases are shared with TRBD2. Germline V lookup: CDR1 SGHSA, CDR2 FRNQAP. After removal of 0 bases from V and 6 bases from J, the junction contained 4 bases not matched to a gene. This CDR3 comprises 14 residues. The CDR3: CASSLDWGGLEQYF. The CDR3 DNA, read in part, is TGTGCAAGCAGCTTAGATTGGGGGGGGCTTGAACAGTAC.